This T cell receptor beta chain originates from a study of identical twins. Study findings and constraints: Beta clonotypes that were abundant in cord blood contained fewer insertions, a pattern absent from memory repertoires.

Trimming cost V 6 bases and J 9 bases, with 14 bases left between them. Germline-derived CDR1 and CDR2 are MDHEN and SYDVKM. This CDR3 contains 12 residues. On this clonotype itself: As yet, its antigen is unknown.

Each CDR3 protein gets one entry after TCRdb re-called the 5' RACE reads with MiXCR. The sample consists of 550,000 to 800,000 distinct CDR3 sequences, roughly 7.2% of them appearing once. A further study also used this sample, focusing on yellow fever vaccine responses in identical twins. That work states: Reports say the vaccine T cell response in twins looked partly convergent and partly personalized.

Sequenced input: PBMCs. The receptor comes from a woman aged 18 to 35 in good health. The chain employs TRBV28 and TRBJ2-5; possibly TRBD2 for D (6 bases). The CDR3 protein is CASRPTTGAQYF. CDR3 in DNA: TGTGCCAGCAGACCTACAACGGGGGCCCAGTACTTC. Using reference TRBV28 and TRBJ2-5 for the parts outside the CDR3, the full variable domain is DVKVTQSSRYLVKRTGEKVFLECVQDMDHENMFWYRQDPGLGLRLIYFSYDVKMKEKGDIPEGYSVSREKKERFSLILESASTNQTSMYLCASRPTTGAQYFGPGTRLLVL.